This T cell receptor (beta chain) was identified in a study of T cells after yellow fever vaccination. The CDR3 runs to 14 residues. V shed 6 bases, J shed 1 base, and the junction held 2 bases outside the gene matches. This clonotype has ten or more counts. Its target is unknown. Study-level results: Abundant clonotypes from the bulk population could get into FACS-sorted repertoires as contaminants. Post-booster repertoires again held most primary-vaccination clones (roughly 96% CD4, 80% to 90% CD8).

For TCR, cDNA came from 5'RACE template switching, which added a universal primer site and UMIs. TCRdb re-analysed the 5' RACE reads in MiXCR, keeping a single row per CDR3 protein. Of under 400,000 distinct CDR3 sequences in the sample, around 10% were seen once. The clonotype comes from a man in his late teens or twenties who received the YFV17D yellow fever vaccine. The chain employs TRBV12-3 or TRBV12-4 and TRBJ2-5; 10 nucleotides agree with TRBD1. The source was PBMCs, collected on the day of the first yellow fever vaccination. The CDR3 is CASSWDRGQETQYF. The CDR3 DNA is TGTGCCAGCAGCTGGGACAGGGGCCAAGAGACCCAGTACTTC.